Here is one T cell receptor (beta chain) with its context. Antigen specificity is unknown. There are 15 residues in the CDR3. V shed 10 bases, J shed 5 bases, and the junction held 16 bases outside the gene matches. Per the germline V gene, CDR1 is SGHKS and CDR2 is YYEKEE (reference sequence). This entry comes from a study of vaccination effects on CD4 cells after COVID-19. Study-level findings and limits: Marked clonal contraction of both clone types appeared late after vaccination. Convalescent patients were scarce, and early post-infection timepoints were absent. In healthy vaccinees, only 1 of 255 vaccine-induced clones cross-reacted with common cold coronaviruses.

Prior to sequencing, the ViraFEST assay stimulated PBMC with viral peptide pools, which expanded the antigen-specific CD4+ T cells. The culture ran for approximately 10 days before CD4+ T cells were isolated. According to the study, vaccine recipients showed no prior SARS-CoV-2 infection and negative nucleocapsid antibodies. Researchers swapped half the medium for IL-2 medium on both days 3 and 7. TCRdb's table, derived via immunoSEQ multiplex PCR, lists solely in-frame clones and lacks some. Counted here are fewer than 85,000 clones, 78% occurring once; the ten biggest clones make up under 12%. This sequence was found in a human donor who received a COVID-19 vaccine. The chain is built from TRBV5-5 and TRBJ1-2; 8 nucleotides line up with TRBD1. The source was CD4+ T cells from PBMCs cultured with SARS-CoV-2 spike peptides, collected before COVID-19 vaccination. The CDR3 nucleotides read TGTGCCGGGGGAGGCGGGGGACAGGTGAAATATGGCTACACCTTC. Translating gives CAGGGGGQVKYGYTF. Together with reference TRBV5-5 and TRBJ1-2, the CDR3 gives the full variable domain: DAGVTQSPTHLIKTRGQQVTLRCSPISGHKSVSWYQQVLGQGPQFIFQYYEKEERGRGNFPDRFSARQFPNYSSELNVNALLLGDSALYLCAGGGGGQVKYGYTFGSGTRLTVV.